This T cell receptor (beta chain) is from a study of neurological immune-mediated disorders. In this sample, this clonotype turned up many times. Antigen: not known. Whole-study results and caveats: The greatest TCR clonal expansion occurred in HTLV-1-associated myelopathy and the least in multiple sclerosis, which fell below healthy controls.

Template-switch 5'RACE cDNA synthesis added a 10-nucleotide unique molecular identifier. TCRdb reanalysed the 5' RACE reads using MiXCR and keeps one entry per CDR3 protein. The profile covers some 54,000 distinct CDR3 sequences, with about 10% appearing a single time and 6.6% taken by the ten largest. The V end was cut by 2 bases, the J end by 0 bases, with 10 bases between. The CDR3 loop spans 15 amino acids. Germline loops: CDR1 SGHRS, CDR2 YFSETQ. As for time point: longitudinal time-point 1 (baseline). The chain is built from TRBV5-1 and TRBJ2-3, with a possible D match to TRBD2 (6 bases). Source material: PBMCs. The TCR was taken from a male donor with HTLV-1-associated myelopathy (HAM/TSP). CDR3 residues: CASSFTSPSTDTQYF. The CDR3 DNA is TGCGCCAGCAGCTTCACTAGCCCTAGCACAGATACGCAGTATTTT.